This TCR beta chain was retrieved from a study of cytomegalovirus exposure and HLA in healthy donors. Study-level points and caveats: Most CMV-associated TCR beta chains were later found to appear HLA-restricted. What was likely a sequencing artifact was a cluster of highly shared sequence variants. Presence/absence comparisons presumed near-even sequencing depth among donors.

The CDR3 has 17 amino acids. The germline V and J ends were trimmed by 4 bases and 0 bases, with 16 bases remaining between them. Germline V lookup: CDR1 SGHAT, CDR2 FQNNGV. Turning to this clone: Its target is not known.

In the PCR, 60 Vbeta and 13 Jbeta primers were used. Data came from immunoSEQ multiplex PCR; TCRdb stores just in-frame clones and leaves some out. The sample has around 100,000 clones; roughly 78% are singletons. The rearrangement joins TRBV11-2 to TRBJ1-3; D remains unclear. This receptor was taken from a male donor in good health and CMV-seropositive. What was sequenced was PBMCs. CDR3: CASSSELGSRSGNTIYF. The CDR3, as DNA: TGTGCCAGCAGCTCCGAACTAGGGTCCCGCTCTGGAAACACCATATATTTT.